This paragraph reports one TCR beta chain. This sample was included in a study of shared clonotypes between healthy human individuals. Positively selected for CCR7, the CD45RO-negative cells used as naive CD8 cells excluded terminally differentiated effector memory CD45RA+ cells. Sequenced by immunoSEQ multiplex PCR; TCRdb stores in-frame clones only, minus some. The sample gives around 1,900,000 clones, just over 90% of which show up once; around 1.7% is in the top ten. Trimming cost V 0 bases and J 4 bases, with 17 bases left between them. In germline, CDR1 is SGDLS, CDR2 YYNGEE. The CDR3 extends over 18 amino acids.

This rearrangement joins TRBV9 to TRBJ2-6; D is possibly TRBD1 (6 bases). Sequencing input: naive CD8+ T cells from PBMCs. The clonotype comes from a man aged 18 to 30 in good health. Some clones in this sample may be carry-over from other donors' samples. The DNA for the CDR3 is TGTGCCAGCAGCGTAGAGGAGGACAGTCGGAGGGGGGCCAACGTCCTGACTTTC. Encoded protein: CASSVEEDSRRGANVLTF.